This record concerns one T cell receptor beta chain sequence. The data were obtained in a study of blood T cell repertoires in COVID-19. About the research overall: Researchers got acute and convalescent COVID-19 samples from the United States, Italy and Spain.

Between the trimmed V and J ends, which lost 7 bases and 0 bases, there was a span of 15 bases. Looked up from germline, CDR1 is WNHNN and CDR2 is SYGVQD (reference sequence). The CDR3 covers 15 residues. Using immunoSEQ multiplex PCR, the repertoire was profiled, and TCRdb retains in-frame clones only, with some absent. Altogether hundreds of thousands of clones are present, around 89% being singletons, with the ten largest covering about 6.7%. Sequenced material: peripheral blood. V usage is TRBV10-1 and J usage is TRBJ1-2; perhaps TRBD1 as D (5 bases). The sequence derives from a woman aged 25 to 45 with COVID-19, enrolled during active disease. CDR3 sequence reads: CASTHESGANYGYTF. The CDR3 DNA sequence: TGCGCCAGCACCCATGAGTCGGGGGCTAACTATGGCTACACCTTC.